The next 14 T cell receptor beta chains were all read from a single sample in a study of OX40 agonist ivuxolimab in advanced cancers. Here immunoSEQ multiplex PCR was the method, and the copy in TCRdb shows in-frame clones only, minus some. The sample has approximately 10,000 clones, approximately 89% seen once. The material was CD4+ or CD8+ T cells sorted from blood, obtained in a trial of the OX40 agonist ivuxolimab. The source is an adult with an advanced solid tumor such as melanoma, head and neck, liver or kidney cancer.

This clone appeared once. The rearrangement uses TRBV27 and TRBJ2-3; no reliable D call. Trimming shortened V by 5 bases and J by 1 base, and 13 bases separated the two germline ends. The CDR3 length is 15 residues. The V gene's germline CDR1 is MNHEY and CDR2 SMNVEV (reference sequence). CDR3: CASSHESPRTDTQYF. DNA of the CDR3: TGTGCCAGCAGTCACGAATCGCCGCGCACAGATACGCAGTATTTT.

V usage is TRBV5-6 and J usage is TRBJ2-7; 7 positions match TRBD1. The V and J ends lost 4 bases and 5 bases, in that order; junction bases with no gene match: 9. CDR1 is SGHDT, CDR2 YYEEEE, per germline. The CDR3 spans 14 residues. The CDR3 region has the DNA TGTGCCAGCAGCCCCCAGGGGGTTTTCCACGAGCAGTACTTC. Protein: CASSPQGVFHEQYF.

The V call is TRBV9, the J call TRBJ2-7; the D gene is possibly TRBD1 (6 bases). The V end lost 5 bases, the J end lost 1 base, and 10 bases lay between the germline ends. Germline-derived CDR1 and CDR2 are SGDLS and YYNGEE. The length of the CDR3 is 13 residues. The CDR3 sequence is CASRSGTSYEQYF. CDR3 DNA sequence: TGTGCCAGCAGGTCCGGGACATCCTACGAGCAGTACTTC.

This sequence joins TRBV12-5 and TRBJ2-1; weak D call: TRBD1 (6 bases). The CDR3 has 14 residues. The germline V gene encodes CDR1 LGHNT and CDR2 FRNRAP. CDR3 amino acids: CDEGEPLSGDEQFF. The CDR3 region has the DNA TGTGACGAGGGGGAACCTCTGTCCGGGGATGAGCAGTTCTTC.

J is TRBJ1-5 and V is TRBV27; no definite D call. V was shortened by 3 bases and J by 9 bases, with 12 bases between the two germline ends. Germline V gene data show CDR1 as MNHEY and CDR2 as SMNVEV (reference sequence). This CDR3 is built from 13 residues. CDR3 region: CASSFGSLGPQHF. DNA for the CDR3: TGTGCCAGCAGTTTTGGGTCCCTGGGGCCCCAGCATTTT.

In its sample, this clone ranks as large. The CDR3: CASSFLVSTDTQYF. As DNA, the CDR3 is TGTGCCAGCAGCTTTTTAGTTAGCACAGATACGCAGTATTTT. The rearrangement joins TRBV11-2 to TRBJ2-3; no firm D call. The germline gives CDR1 SGHAT, CDR2 FQNNGV. The length of the CDR3 is 14 residues. Trimming stripped 3 bases from V and 0 bases from J, with 7 bases between.

This chain connects TRBV6-5 to TRBJ2-7, with D perhaps TRBD2 (6 bases). Germline V gene data show CDR1 as MNHEY and CDR2 as SVGAGI. The CDR3 is 14 amino acids. The ends were cut back, 5 bases at V and 0 bases at J, with 11 bases in the middle. Written as DNA, the CDR3 is TGTGCCAGCAGTGAAGGGACTGGCTCCTACGAGCAGTACTTC. It specifies CASSEGTGSYEQYF.

This clone was seen a handful of times. The chain carries TRBV25-1 and TRBJ2-7; weak D call: TRBD2 (5 bases). CDR1 and CDR2 from the germline V gene are MGHDK and SYGVNS. The V gene lost 3 bases and the J gene lost 4 bases, with 7 bases spanning the gap. The CDR3 is 12 residues long. The CDR3 bases are TGTGCCAGCAGTGACTGGAGGTACGAGCAGTACTTC. The encoded protein is CASSDWRYEQYF.

This clone was found once. The genes are TRBV2 and TRBJ1-5; D may be TRBD1 (6 bases). The CDR3 is made up of 14 amino acids. V was clipped by 11 bases and J by 0 bases, with 14 bases between them. CDR1 is SNHLY, CDR2 FYNNEI, per germline. The CDR3 sequence: CASDEGGSNQPQHF. The CDR3 DNA sequence: TGTGCCTCCGATGAGGGGGGTAGCAATCAGCCCCAGCATTTT. Combining the CDR3 with reference TRBV2 and TRBJ1-5 gives the whole variable domain EPEVTQTPSHQVTQMGQEVILRCVPISNHLYFYWYRQILGQKVEFLVSFYNNEISEKSEIFDDQFSVERPDGSNFTLKIRSTKLEDSAMYFCASDEGGSNQPQHFGDGTRLSIL.

V usage is TRBV7-8 and J usage is TRBJ2-5; D is uncertain. Germline CDR1 reads SGHVS; CDR2 reads FQNEAQ. There are 13 residues in the CDR3. V lost 1 base to trimming and J lost 5 bases, with 8 bases between them. In nucleotides, the CDR3 is TGTGCCAGCAGCTTAGGGGGAATTGAGACCCAGTACTTC. This gives the protein CASSLGGIETQYF.

The CDR3 spells CASSVAWNGYTF. The CDR3 coding sequence is TGTGCCAGCAGCGTAGCGTGGAATGGCTACACCTTC. This chain links TRBV9 with TRBJ1-2; no definite D call. V gave up 0 bases and J gave up 6 bases, with 6 bases separating them. Per germline, CDR1 SGDLS and CDR2 YYNGEE. The CDR3 is 12 residues long.

This sequence joins TRBV6-4 and TRBJ2-3; TRBD1 matches 8 bases. The CDR3 runs to 14 residues. Trimming at V came to 5 bases and at J to 1 base, leaving 2 bases not matched to a gene. The germline CDR1 and CDR2 sequences are MRHNA and SNTAGT. The CDR3, as DNA: TGTGCCAGCAGTCCACAGGGGGGCACAGATACGCAGTATTTT. Residues: CASSPQGGTDTQYF.

The chain links TRBV5-1 to TRBJ1-4; the D gene is possibly TRBD1 (5 bases). Per germline, CDR1 SGHRS and CDR2 YFSETQ. This CDR3 region has 15 residues. V shed 0 bases and J shed 2 bases, with 8 bases lying between them. DNA of the CDR3: TGCGCCAGCAGCTTGGCCGGGGACACTAATGAAAAACTGTTTTTT. Translation gives CASSLAGDTNEKLFF.

The V call is TRBV30, the J call TRBJ2-1; 10 bases are shared with TRBD2. CDR3 length equals 17 residues. From germline, CDR1 is GTSNPN and CDR2 SVGIG (reference sequence). V trimming: 5 bases; J trimming: 2 bases; junction bases outside the gene matches: 12. CDR3 protein: CAWEGPSGRMPYNEQFF. The CDR3 region has the DNA TGTGCCTGGGAGGGGCCTAGCGGGAGAATGCCCTACAATGAGCAGTTCTTC.